These T cell receptor beta chains were read from a single sample in a study of prognosis after radiotherapy for stage I lung cancer. One entry per CDR3 protein results from TCRdb running MiXCR on the multiplex PCR reads. The profile covers more than 30,000 distinct CDR3 sequences, with 35% to 45% appearing a single time and 15% taken by the ten largest. The material sequenced was PBMCs, taken before or after stereotactic body radiation therapy (not recorded which). The source of these receptors is a donor over 45 with non-small cell lung cancer. Both conserved end residues are part of each CDR3. The order of the fields is D gene, J gene, V gene, clone size, CDR3 DNA, CDR3 protein. The D gene is left open where the match is weak. Some rows have no size entry. The others give once, few or many, or a class for an expanded clone.

NA	TRBJ2-7	TRBV7-8	many	TGTGCCAGCAGCTTAGCGGGAGGGGGAGTGGAACCCTACGAGCAGTACTTC	CASSLAGGGVEPYEQYF
TRBD1	TRBJ1-2	TRBV20-1	once	TGCAGTGCTAGAGGAGGGACAGGGGATGTCTATGGCTACACCTTC	CSARGGTGDVYGYTF
TRBD1	TRBJ2-7	TRBV6-1	NA	TGTGCCAGCAGCTTGGGACAGGGGGAGAGCGAGCAGTACTTC	CASSLGQGESEQYF
TRBD1	TRBJ2-7	TRBV20-1	NA	TGCAGTGCTAGACTATATACCGGGACAGGGACCTACGAGCAGTACTTC	CSARLYTGTGTYEQYF
NA	TRBJ1-6	TRBV28	medium-sized	TGTGCCAGCAGGGGCAGATCCTATAATTCACCCCTCCACTTT	CASRGRSYNSPLHF
NA	TRBJ1-2	TRBV12-5	many	TGTGCTAGTGGTTTGCAGGGGATCTATGGCTACACCTTC	CASGLQGIYGYTF
NA	TRBJ2-2	TRBV5-1	many	TGCGCCAGCAGCTTGGAGGGGACCGGGGAGCTGTTTTTT	CASSLEGTGELFF
NA	TRBJ2-2	TRBV5-5	many	TGTGCCAGCAGCGCCCAACTAGCCACCACCGGGGAGCTGTTTTTT	CASSAQLATTGELFF
NA	TRBJ2-7	TRBV12-3/TRBV12-4	NA	TGTGCCAGCAGCTCCGGGACTTTCTACGAGCAGTACTTC	CASSSGTFYEQYF
NA	TRBJ1-5	TRBV3-1	many	TGTGCCAGCAGCCAAGGGCAGGGCAATCAGCCCCAGCATTTT	CASSQGQGNQPQHF
NA	TRBJ2-1	TRBV6-1	medium-sized	TGTGCCAGCGAACGGGACACGGTTTACAATGAGCAGTTCTTC	CASERDTVYNEQFF
TRBD2	TRBJ2-7	TRBV3-1	NA	TGTGCCAGCAGCTCGACTAGCGGGAGTCACGAGCAGTACTTC	CASSSTSGSHEQYF
TRBD2	TRBJ2-1	TRBV27	few	TGTGCCAGCAGTTCCTTAGCGGGAGATGAGCAGTTCTTC	CASSSLAGDEQFF
NA	TRBJ2-3	TRBV5-4	many	TGTGCCAGCAGCCTAAGGACAGCACTAATCACAGATACGCAGTATTTT	CASSLRTALITDTQYF
NA	TRBJ1-2	TRBV30	many	TGTGCCTGGAGTGTAACAGCTAACTATGGCTACACCTTC	CAWSVTANYGYTF
TRBD1	TRBJ1-1	TRBV29-1	many	TGCAGCGTGGGACAGGGGAACACTGAAGCTTTCTTT	CSVGQGNTEAFF